The TCR beta chain described here comes from a study of T cells after yellow fever vaccination. Study-level background: SMART-Seq v4 Ultra Low Input prepared the low-cell-number fractions. Study results and caveats: The study noted that FACS-sorted repertoires could contain abundant clonotypes contaminating from the bulk population. A large majority of primary-vaccination clones showed up again after the booster (about 97% CD4, almost 90% CD8).

Looked up from germline, CDR1 is LGHNA and CDR2 is YNFKEQ. The CDR3 consists of 15 residues. V trimming: 0 bases; J trimming: 4 bases; junction bases outside the gene matches: 3. It was through 5'RACE template switching that TCR cDNA was made, with a universal primer site and UMIs added. TCRdb reanalysed the 5' RACE reads using MiXCR and keeps one entry per CDR3 protein. The sample has 450,000 to 600,000 distinct CDR3 sequences; approximately 13% are singletons. In this sample, this clonotype turned up a few times. Antigen specificity is unknown. This clonotype was sampled from a man in his thirties or forties who received the YFV17D yellow fever vaccine. J is TRBJ2-7 and V is TRBV4-2, with 10 bases lining up with TRBD2. The sequencing here drew on PBMCs, taken on the day of the yellow fever booster vaccination. The DNA of the CDR3 is TGTGCCAGCAGCCAAGATCCTAGCGGGAGATACGAGCAGTACTTC. Translated, it gives CASSQDPSGRYEQYF.